The 25 T cell receptor beta chains below come from one sample, sequenced in a study of beta chain features in type 1 diabetes. Study observations and caveats: Among all four CD4+ subsets, Type 1 diabetes patients had TCRB CDR3s that were moderately but significantly shorter.

Isolated RNA was reverse transcribed in full, so expressed TCRB transcripts were sequenced. Data came from immunoSEQ multiplex PCR; TCRdb stores just in-frame clones and leaves some out. The table lists about 240,000 clones, approximately 14% of them singletons, with about 0.02% in the top ten. The antigens for these receptors are not known. Sequenced: naive CD4+ T cells from blood. Every receptor here comes from a young man with type 1 diabetes.

The genes are TRBV30 and TRBJ1-5; no firm D call. The CDR3 spans 14 residues. With 2 bases removed from V and 2 bases from J, the gap between germline ends came to 10 bases. Per germline, CDR1 GTSNPN and CDR2 SVGIG (reference sequence). The CDR3: CAWSRENRNQPQHF. The CDR3 DNA sequence: TGTGCCTGGAGTCGGGAGAATCGCAATCAGCCCCAGCATTTT.

This clone was counted a few times. The chain links TRBV2 to TRBJ2-1; tentatively, D is TRBD2 (5 bases). The germline V gene has CDR1 SNHLY and CDR2 FYNNEI. Between the trimmed V and J ends, which lost 6 bases and 6 bases, there was a span of 15 bases. This CDR3 region has 14 residues. This CDR3 reads CASSAEGLSNEQFF. The DNA for the CDR3 is TGTGCCAGCAGCGCCGAGGGCCTATCCAATGAGCAGTTCTTC.

This clone was seen a few times. The V gene is TRBV5-4, the J gene TRBJ2-3; TRBD2 might be the D (6 bases). This CDR3 contains 15 residues. Germline values: CDR1 SGHNT, CDR2 YYREEE (reference sequence). The germline V and J ends were trimmed by 0 bases and 4 bases, with 12 bases remaining between them. This CDR3 is CASSLGLGFADTQYF. CDR3 DNA: TGTGCCAGCAGCTTGGGACTAGGATTCGCAGATACGCAGTATTTT.

This clone was detected a few times. The chain couples TRBV28 to TRBJ2-3; TRBD2 aligns across 8 bases. The CDR3 consists of 15 residues. Per germline, CDR1 MDHEN and CDR2 SYDVKM. Trimming cost V 5 bases and J 2 bases; bases outside gene matches: 6. Written as DNA, the CDR3 is TGTGCCAGCAGTCCAGCGGGGGCCTACACAGATACGCAGTATTTT. Translating it yields CASSPAGAYTDTQYF.

This clone was detected a few times. The rearrangement uses TRBV7-9 and TRBJ2-7; tentatively, D is TRBD1 (6 bases). This CDR3 is 14 amino acids long. Germline CDR1 reads SEHNR; CDR2 reads FQNEAQ (reference sequence). V was pared by 2 bases and J by 2 bases, with 10 bases between. The CDR3 protein is CASSLSGAPYEQYF. The CDR3 bases are TGTGCCAGCAGCTTATCAGGGGCTCCCTACGAGCAGTACTTC.

The CDR3 sequence is CSDYNGGYGYTF. CDR3 coding DNA: TGCAGCGATTATAACGGAGGCTATGGCTACACCTTC. The genes are TRBV29-1 and TRBJ1-2; D gene unclear. The V gene lost 7 bases and the J gene lost 4 bases, with 13 bases spanning the gap. The length of the CDR3 is 12 residues. Germline V lookup: CDR1 SQVTM, CDR2 ANQGSEA.

This clone was counted between two and nine times. CDR3 amino acids: CASSSGGGNTGELFF. The CDR3 DNA sequence: TGTGCCAGTAGCTCAGGGGGCGGGAACACCGGGGAGCTGTTTTTT. The chain carries TRBV19 and TRBJ2-2, with 8 bases fitting TRBD1. Germline CDR1 LNHDA, CDR2 SQIVND (reference sequence). V dropped 6 bases and J dropped 1; count of bases not matched to a gene: 4. This CDR3 contains 15 residues.

Details on this clone: The same CDR3 arises from other DNA sequences in this sample as well. CDR3 in amino acids: CASSLGASGETQYF. In DNA, the CDR3 is TGCGCCAGCAGCCTTGGAGCTAGCGGGGAGACCCAGTACTTC. The chain carries TRBV5-1 and TRBJ2-5; the match to TRBD2 covers 8 bases. After removal of 4 bases from V and 5 bases from J, the junction contained 7 bases not matched to a gene. This CDR3 has 14 amino acids. Germline V gives CDR1 SGHRS, CDR2 YFSETQ.

The chain carries TRBV9 and TRBJ2-3; D not resolved. Germline V gene sequence: CDR1 SGDLS, CDR2 YYNGEE. Trimming removed 4 bases from V and 2 bases from J, with 17 bases in between. The CDR3 loop spans 16 amino acids. For the CDR3, the DNA is TGTGCCAGCAGCCCCCTTGTGGGCGTCGACACAGATACGCAGTATTTT. It specifies CASSPLVGVDTDTQYF. The full variable domain, rest sourced from reference TRBV9 and TRBJ2-3, is DSGVTQTPKHLITATGQRVTLRCSPRSGDLSVYWYQQSLDQGLQFLIQYYNGEERAKGNILERFSAQQFPDLHSELNLSSLELGDSALYFCASSPLVGVDTDTQYFGPGTRLTVL.

V usage is TRBV2 and J usage is TRBJ2-1; D possibly corresponds to TRBD2 (5 bases). This CDR3 has 16 residues. Germline loops: CDR1 SNHLY, CDR2 FYNNEI. V dropped 7 bases and J dropped 0 bases, with 16 bases sitting between them. CDR3 sequence: CASTKVPGSSYNEQFF. CDR3 nucleotides: TGTGCCAGCACCAAGGTCCCGGGGAGCTCCTACAATGAGCAGTTCTTC. The whole variable domain, remainder taken from reference TRBV2 and TRBJ2-1, is EPEVTQTPSHQVTQMGQEVILRCVPISNHLYFYWYRQILGQKVEFLVSFYNNEISEKSEIFDDQFSVERPDGSNFTLKIRSTKLEDSAMYFCASTKVPGSSYNEQFFGPGTRLTVL.

This clone was observed a few times. The chain links TRBV27 to TRBJ2-2, with D maybe TRBD1 (6 bases). V lost 2 bases and J 7 bases, leaving 11 bases between the germline ends. Germline V gene lookup returns CDR1 MNHEY and CDR2 SMNVEV (reference sequence). The CDR3 is 14 residues long. The CDR3 is CASSLQGRNGELFF. CDR3 nucleotides: TGTGCCAGCAGTTTACAGGGGAGAAACGGGGAGCTGTTTTTT.

This chain links TRBV19 with TRBJ2-1, with TRBD2 identical over 8 bases. Germline V gives CDR1 LNHDA, CDR2 SQIVND (reference sequence). J gave up 13 bases and V 4 bases, and 15 bases lay outside the gene matches. CDR3 length: 15 amino acids. DNA for the CDR3: TGTGCCAGTAGTACCCTTGAGGCGGGAGGACCCTTACAGTTCTTC. Translating it yields CASSTLEAGGPLQFF.

The V call is TRBV6-5, the J call TRBJ1-1, with TRBD1 matching over 7 bases. Germline CDR1 MNHEY, CDR2 SVGAGI. V shed 6 bases, J shed 1 base, and the junction held 8 bases outside the gene matches. The CDR3 is made up of 15 amino acids. In nucleotides, the CDR3 is TGTGCCAGCAGAACCAGGGGGAAGGAGAACACTGAAGCTTTCTTT. Translation gives CASRTRGKENTEAFF.

V gene TRBV15 combines with J gene TRBJ2-1; D remains ambiguous. V was cut by 0 bases and J by 7 bases, with 4 bases left in between. Germline assignment: CDR1 LNHNV and CDR2 YYDKDF (reference sequence). The length of the CDR3 is 12 residues. CDR3 DNA sequence: TGTGCCACCAGCAGAGATTATAATGAGCAGTTCTTC. Translation gives CATSRDYNEQFF.

This clone was seen more than once but under ten times. The chain combines TRBV9 with TRBJ2-1; 9 nucleotides line up with TRBD2. The J segment lost 2 bases and the V segment lost 3 bases, leaving 6 bases of the junction unmatched. The CDR3 length is 16 residues. Germline values: CDR1 SGDLS, CDR2 YYNGEE. The CDR3 DNA reads as TGTGCCAGCAGCGCGGGACTAGCCGTTGCCTACAATGAGCAGTTCTTC. Translated: CASSAGLAVAYNEQFF.

The chain couples TRBV15 to TRBJ2-5, with D possibly being TRBD2 (6 bases). V shed 1 base and J shed 5 bases, with 14 bases lying between them. Germline V gene data show CDR1 as LNHNV and CDR2 as YYDKDF (reference sequence). The CDR3 runs 15 residues. This CDR3 reads CATSRVAGSGETQYF. For the CDR3, the DNA is TGTGCCACCAGCAGAGTAGCCGGGAGCGGGGAGACCCAGTACTTC. Drawing the rest from reference TRBV15 and TRBJ2-5, the complete variable domain is DAMVIQNPRYQVTQFGKPVTLSCSQTLNHNVMYWYQQKSSQAPKLLFHYYDKDFNNEADTPDNFQSRRPNTSFCFLDIRSPGLGDTAMYLCATSRVAGSGETQYFGPGTRLLVL.

The chain links TRBV6-9 to TRBJ1-5; unclear D gene. Trimming pared 7 bases from V and 5 bases from J, leaving 18 bases between. The CDR3 contains 15 residues. Germline lookup yields CDR1 MNHGY and CDR2 SVAAGI. The CDR3 sequence is CASNGVGSLHQPQHF. The CDR3 DNA follows: TGTGCCAGCAACGGGGTAGGGTCCCTCCATCAGCCCCAGCATTTT.

The chain combines TRBV7-2 with TRBJ1-2; tentatively, D is TRBD1 (5 bases). This CDR3 has 13 amino acids. V shed 2 bases and J shed 4 bases, with 8 bases lying between them. Looked up from germline, CDR1 is SGHTA and CDR2 is FQGNSA. CDR3: CASSLRGTYGYTF. Written as DNA, the CDR3 is TGTGCCAGCAGCTTACGGGGGACCTATGGCTACACCTTC. Based on the CDR3 plus reference TRBV7-2 and TRBJ1-2, the full variable domain is GAGVSQSPSNKVTEKGKDVELRCDPISGHTALYWYRQSLGQGLEFLIYFQGNSAPDKSGLPSDRFSAERTGGSVSTLTIQRTQQEDSAVYLCASSLRGTYGYTFGSGTRLTVV.

The chain has TRBV5-1 and TRBJ2-7, with a possible D match to TRBD1 (5 bases). The CDR3 loop spans 15 amino acids. Germline lookup yields CDR1 SGHRS and CDR2 YFSETQ. The ends were cut back, 3 bases at V and 6 bases at J, with 19 bases in the middle. The DNA of the CDR3 is TGCGCCAGCAGCTCGACCGGTACTCAGGGTGGCGAGCAGTACTTC. This translates into CASSSTGTQGGEQYF. Full variable domain (missing parts from reference TRBV5-1 and TRBJ2-7): KAGVTQTPRYLIKTRGQQVTLSCSPISGHRSVSWYQQTPGQGLQFLFEYFSETQRNKGNFPGRFSGRQFSNSRSEMNVSTLELGDSALYLCASSSTGTQGGEQYFGPGTRLTVT.

This clone was seen only a few times. J is TRBJ1-5 and V is TRBV11-1; no reliable D call. The CDR3 is 13 residues long. Germline CDR1 is SGHAT and CDR2 is FQDESV (reference sequence). Trimming took 9 bases from V and 5 from J, leaving 14 bases between them. The CDR3 reads CASSPDEDQPQHF. The DNA for the CDR3 is TGTGCCAGTAGCCCCGACGAGGATCAGCCCCAGCATTTT.

The chain has TRBV4-1 and TRBJ1-3; a possible D gene is TRBD1 (5 bases). CDR1 and CDR2 from the germline V gene are MGHRA and YSYEKL. This CDR3 has 15 amino acids. V was clipped by 0 bases and J by 2 bases, with 8 bases between them. The DNA of the CDR3 is TGCGCCAGCAGCCAAGATCCAGGGCCTGGAAACACCATATATTTT. Its translation is CASSQDPGPGNTIYF.

The rearrangement joins TRBV29-1 to TRBJ2-3, with TRBD2 identical over 12 bases. V was clipped by 1 base and J by 1 base; unmatched bases: 6. This CDR3 is built from 17 residues. CDR1 is SQVTM and CDR2 is ANQGSEA in the germline V gene. CDR3 loop: CSVEAQLAGGRTDTQYF. The CDR3 DNA is TGCAGCGTTGAAGCCCAACTAGCGGGGGGCCGCACAGATACGCAGTATTTT.

The rearrangement links TRBV6-1 to TRBJ2-1; the D gene is possibly TRBD2 (5 bases). The V and J ends lost 4 bases and 6 bases respectively, with 10 bases between them. Germline V gene sequence: CDR1 MNHNS, CDR2 SASEGT. The CDR3 has 13 amino acids. CDR3 sequence reads: CASSVTGFNEQFF. The CDR3 bases are TGTGCCAGCAGTGTAACGGGATTCAATGAGCAGTTCTTC.

This clone was found a few times. Other DNA variants within this sample encode the same CDR3. CDR3 sequence (DNA): TGTGCCAGCAGCTTAGGACTAGCGGGAGGCACAGATACGCAGTATTTT. Translation: CASSLGLAGGTDTQYF. V and J are TRBV7-9 and TRBJ2-3; the match to TRBD2 covers 12 bases. Germline V CDR1 and CDR2: SEHNR, FQNEAQ (reference sequence). This CDR3 comprises 16 residues. V lost 1 base and J lost 1; bases outside the gene matches: 0.

V gene TRBV30 combines with J gene TRBJ2-5; perhaps TRBD1 as D (5 bases). V gave up 1 base and J gave up 1 base, with 13 bases separating them. The length of the CDR3 is 15 residues. CDR1 is GTSNPN and CDR2 is SVGIG in the germline V gene (reference sequence). CDR3 DNA sequence: TGTGCCTGGAGTGGAACAGGTAGAATCCAAGAGACCCAGTACTTC. This encodes CAWSGTGRIQETQYF.